Sequencing of this T cell receptor beta chain was carried out in a study of cytomegalovirus exposure and HLA in healthy donors. On this clone itself: Other nucleotide sequences from this sample produce the same CDR3.

Germline loops: CDR1 SGHRS, CDR2 YFSETQ. This CDR3 is built from 14 residues. V gave up 5 bases and J gave up 2 bases; unmatched junction bases: 4. The PCR used 60 Vbeta and 13 Jbeta primers. In the original workflow: In a later analysis, roughly 10 million of approximately 86 million unique beta chains occurred in at least two donors. Clones were read by immunoSEQ multiplex PCR, and TCRdb kept only the in-frame ones, dropping some. Clone size and the V and J calls come from that table; the DNA yielded D and trimming. The repertoire holds about 190,000 clones, with roughly 80% as singletons. This chain joins TRBV5-1 and TRBJ1-5; TRBD1 matches at 7 bases. The material sequenced was PBMCs. The receptor was isolated from a man between 50 and 59 years old in good health and CMV-seronegative. The CDR3 DNA is TGCGCCAGCAGAGCCGGGACAGGCAATCAGCCCCAGCATTTT. Its translation: CASRAGTGNQPQHF.